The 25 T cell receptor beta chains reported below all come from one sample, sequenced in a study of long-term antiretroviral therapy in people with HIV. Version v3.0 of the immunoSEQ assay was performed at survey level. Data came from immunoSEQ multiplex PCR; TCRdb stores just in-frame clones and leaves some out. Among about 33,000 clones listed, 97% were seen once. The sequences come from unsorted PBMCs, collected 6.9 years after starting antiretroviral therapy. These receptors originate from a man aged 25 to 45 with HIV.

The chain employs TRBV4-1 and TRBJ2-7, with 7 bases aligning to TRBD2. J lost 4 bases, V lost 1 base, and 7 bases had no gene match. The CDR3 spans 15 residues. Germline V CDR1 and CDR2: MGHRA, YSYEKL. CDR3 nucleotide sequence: TGCGCCAGCAGCCAAGTCGTGGGGGGGAGGTACGAGCAGTACTTC. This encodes CASSQVVGGRYEQYF.

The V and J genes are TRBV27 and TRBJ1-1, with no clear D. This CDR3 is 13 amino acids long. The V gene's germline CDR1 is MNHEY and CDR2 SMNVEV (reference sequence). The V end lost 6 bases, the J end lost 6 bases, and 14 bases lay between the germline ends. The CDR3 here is CASRSSSVAEAFF. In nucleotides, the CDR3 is TGTGCCAGCAGATCTAGCAGTGTGGCTGAAGCTTTCTTT.

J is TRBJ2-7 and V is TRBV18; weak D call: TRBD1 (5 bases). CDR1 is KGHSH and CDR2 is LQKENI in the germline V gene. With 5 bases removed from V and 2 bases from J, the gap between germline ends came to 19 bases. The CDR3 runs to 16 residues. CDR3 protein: CASSSLPDDSPYEQYF. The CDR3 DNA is TGTGCCAGCTCATCCCTTCCTGACGACAGTCCCTACGAGCAGTACTTC.

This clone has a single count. The CDR3: CASSEPRGAYYGYTF. The CDR3 bases are TGTGCCAGCAGTGAACCGAGAGGAGCGTACTATGGCTACACCTTC. The J gene is TRBJ1-2, the V gene TRBV6-4; D unclear. V was cut by 3 bases and J by 3 bases, with 14 bases left in between. There are 15 residues in the CDR3. The germline gives CDR1 MRHNA, CDR2 SNTAGT.

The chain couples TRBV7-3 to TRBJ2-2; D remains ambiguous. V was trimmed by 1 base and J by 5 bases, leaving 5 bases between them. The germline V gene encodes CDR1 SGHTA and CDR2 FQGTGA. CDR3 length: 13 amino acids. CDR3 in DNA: TGTGCCAGCAGCTTAATTCGGACCGGGGAGCTGTTTTTT. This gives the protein CASSLIRTGELFF.

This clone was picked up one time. The CDR3 DNA is TGTGCCAGCAGCTTGTCCAGCGGGAGGGAGGGGCCTTATGCCAAAAACATTCAGTACTTC. Its translation is CASSLSSGREGPYAKNIQYF. The J gene is TRBJ2-4, the V gene TRBV5-4, with 10 bases lining up with TRBD2. The CDR3 contains 20 residues. The germline gives CDR1 SGHNT, CDR2 YYREEE (reference sequence). V trimming: 1 base; J trimming: 1 base; junction bases outside the gene matches: 14.

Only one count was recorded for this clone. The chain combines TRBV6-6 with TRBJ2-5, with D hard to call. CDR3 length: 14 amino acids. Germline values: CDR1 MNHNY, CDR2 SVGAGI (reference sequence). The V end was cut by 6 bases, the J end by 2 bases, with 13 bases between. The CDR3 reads CASSSNSGQETQYF. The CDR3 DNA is TGTGCCAGCAGCAGCAATAGTGGGCAAGAGACCCAGTACTTC.

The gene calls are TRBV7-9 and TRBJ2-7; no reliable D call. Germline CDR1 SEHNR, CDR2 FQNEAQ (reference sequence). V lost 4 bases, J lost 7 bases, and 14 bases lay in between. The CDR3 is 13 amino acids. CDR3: CASSSTSTREQYF. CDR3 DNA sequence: TGTGCCAGCAGCTCGACCTCGACTCGTGAGCAGTACTTC.

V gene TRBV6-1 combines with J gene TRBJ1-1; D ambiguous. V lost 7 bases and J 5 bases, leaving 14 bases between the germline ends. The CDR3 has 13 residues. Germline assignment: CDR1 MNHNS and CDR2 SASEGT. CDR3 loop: CASNAAGGTEAFF. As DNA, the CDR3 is TGTGCCAGCAACGCGGCGGGAGGGACTGAAGCTTTCTTT.

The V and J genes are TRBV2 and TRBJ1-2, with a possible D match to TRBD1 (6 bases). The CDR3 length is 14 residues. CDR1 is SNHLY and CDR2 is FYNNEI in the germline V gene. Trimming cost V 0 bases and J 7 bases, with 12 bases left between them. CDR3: CASSEAGGEVGYTF. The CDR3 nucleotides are TGTGCCAGCAGTGAAGCAGGGGGAGAGGTTGGCTACACCTTC.

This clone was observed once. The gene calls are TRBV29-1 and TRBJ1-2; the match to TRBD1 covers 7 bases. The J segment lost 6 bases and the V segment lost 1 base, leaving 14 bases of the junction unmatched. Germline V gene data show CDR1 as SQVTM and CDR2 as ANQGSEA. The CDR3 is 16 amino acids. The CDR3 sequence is CSVEVEDSTGMDGYTF. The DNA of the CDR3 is TGCAGCGTTGAAGTTGAGGACTCGACAGGGATGGATGGCTACACCTTC.

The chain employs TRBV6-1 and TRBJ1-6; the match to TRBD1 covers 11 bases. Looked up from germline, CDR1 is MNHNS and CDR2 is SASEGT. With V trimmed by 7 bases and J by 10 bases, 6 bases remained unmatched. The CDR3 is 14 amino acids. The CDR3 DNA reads TGTGCCAGCACTCTACGGACAGGGGGCTCACCCCTCCACTTT. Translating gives CASTLRTGGSPLHF.

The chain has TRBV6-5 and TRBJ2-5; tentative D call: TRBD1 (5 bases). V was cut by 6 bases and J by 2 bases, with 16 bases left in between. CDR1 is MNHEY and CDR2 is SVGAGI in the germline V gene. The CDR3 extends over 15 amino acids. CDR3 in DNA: TGTGCCAGCAGCCCTAACGGCAGGACACAAGAGACCCAGTACTTC. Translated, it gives CASSPNGRTQETQYF.

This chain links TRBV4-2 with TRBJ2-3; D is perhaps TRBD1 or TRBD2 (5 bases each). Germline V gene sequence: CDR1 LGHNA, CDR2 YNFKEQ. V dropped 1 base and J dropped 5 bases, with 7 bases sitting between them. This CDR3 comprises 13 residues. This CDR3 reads CASSQVGGDTQYF. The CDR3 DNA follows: TGTGCCAGCAGCCAAGTTGGGGGAGATACGCAGTATTTT.

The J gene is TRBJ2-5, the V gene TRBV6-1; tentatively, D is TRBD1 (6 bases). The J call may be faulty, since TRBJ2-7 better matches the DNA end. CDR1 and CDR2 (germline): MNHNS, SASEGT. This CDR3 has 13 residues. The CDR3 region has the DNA TGTGCCAGCAGTGAAGGGGGACAAGGCGAGCAGTACTTC. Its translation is CASSEGGQGEQYF.

CDR3: CASSPNTRVFGNTIYF. CDR3 DNA: TGTGCCAGCAGCCCAAATACCAGGGTATTCGGAAACACCATATATTTT. The chain uses TRBV9 and TRBJ1-3; tentatively, D is TRBD1 (5 bases). V was clipped by 4 bases and J by 4 bases, with 18 bases between them. This CDR3 region has 16 residues. Germline assignment: CDR1 SGDLS and CDR2 YYNGEE.

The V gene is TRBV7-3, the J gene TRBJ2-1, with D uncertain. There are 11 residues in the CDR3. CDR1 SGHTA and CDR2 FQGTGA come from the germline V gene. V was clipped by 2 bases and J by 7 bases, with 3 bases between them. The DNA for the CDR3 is TGTGCCAGCAGCTTAGGGAATGAGCAGTTCTTC. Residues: CASSLGNEQFF.

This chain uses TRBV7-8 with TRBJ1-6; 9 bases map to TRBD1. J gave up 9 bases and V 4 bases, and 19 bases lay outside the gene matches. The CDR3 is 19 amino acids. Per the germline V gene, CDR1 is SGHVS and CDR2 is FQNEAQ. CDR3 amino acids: CASSSSYDPGQGTLSPLHF. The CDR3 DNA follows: TGTGCCAGCAGCTCGTCGTATGATCCGGGACAGGGAACTCTTTCACCCCTCCACTTT.

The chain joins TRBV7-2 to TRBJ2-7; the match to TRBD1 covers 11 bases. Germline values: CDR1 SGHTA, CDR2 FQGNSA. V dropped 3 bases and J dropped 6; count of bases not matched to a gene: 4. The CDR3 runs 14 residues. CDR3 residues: CASSFTGTGGEQYF. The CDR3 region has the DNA TGTGCCAGCAGCTTCACCGGGACAGGGGGCGAGCAGTACTTC.

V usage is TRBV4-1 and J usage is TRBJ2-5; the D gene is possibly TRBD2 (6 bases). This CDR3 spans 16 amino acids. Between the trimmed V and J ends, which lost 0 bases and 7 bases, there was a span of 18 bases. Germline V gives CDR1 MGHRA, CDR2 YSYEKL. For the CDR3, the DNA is TGCGCCAGCAGCCAAGAATGGCGGGGCGAAAGGGGGACCCAGTACTTC. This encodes CASSQEWRGERGTQYF.

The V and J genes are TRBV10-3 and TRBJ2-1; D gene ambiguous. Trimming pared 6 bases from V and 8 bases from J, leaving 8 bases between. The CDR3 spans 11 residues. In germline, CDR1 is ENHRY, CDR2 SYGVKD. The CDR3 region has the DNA TGTGCCATCAGCTCTATGGATGAGCAGTTCTTC. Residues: CAISSMDEQFF.

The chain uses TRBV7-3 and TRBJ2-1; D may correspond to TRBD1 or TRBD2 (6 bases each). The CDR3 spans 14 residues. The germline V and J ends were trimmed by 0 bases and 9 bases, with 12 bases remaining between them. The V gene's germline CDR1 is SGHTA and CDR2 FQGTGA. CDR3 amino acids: CASSLTPGAPEQFF. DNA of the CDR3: TGTGCCAGCAGCTTAACCCCGGGGGCCCCTGAGCAGTTCTTC.

For the CDR3, the DNA is TGTGCCAGCAGCCCGACTGTCGCCACAGATACGCAGTATTTT. Its protein is CASSPTVATDTQYF. The chain carries TRBV5-4 and TRBJ2-3, with D unresolved. Germline V gives CDR1 SGHNT, CDR2 YYREEE (reference sequence). There are 14 residues in the CDR3. V lost 4 bases and J 2 bases, leaving 11 bases between the germline ends.

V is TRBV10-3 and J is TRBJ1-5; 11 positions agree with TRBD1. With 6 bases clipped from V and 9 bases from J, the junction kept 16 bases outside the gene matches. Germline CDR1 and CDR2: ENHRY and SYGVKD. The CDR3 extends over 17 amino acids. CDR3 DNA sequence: TGTGCCATCAGCGATCGTAGGGGACAGGGGGTCGCCGGGCCCCAGCATTTT. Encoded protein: CAISDRRGQGVAGPQHF.

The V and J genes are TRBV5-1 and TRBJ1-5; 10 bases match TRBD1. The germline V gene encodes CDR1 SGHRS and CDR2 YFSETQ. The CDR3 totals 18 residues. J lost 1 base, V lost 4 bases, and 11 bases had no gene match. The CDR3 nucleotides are TGCGCCAGCAGCCCGGGGACAGGGGAGCCGTACAGCAATCAGCCCCAGCATTTT. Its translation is CASSPGTGEPYSNQPQHF.